This record covers a single T cell receptor beta chain. Its antigen remains unidentified. Making use of molecular barcodes, quantitative 5'-RACE generated TCR beta libraries. MiXCR, applied by TCRdb to the 5' RACE reads, yields one record per CDR3 protein. The repertoire holds about 800,000 distinct CDR3 sequences, 12% seen once, with about 0.5% in the top ten. These data belong to a study of CD8 T cells in ankylosing spondylitis. Findings and caveats of the study: A TCR beta motif of several highly homologous variants seemed to mark ankylosing spondylitis blood.

V dropped 0 bases and J dropped 4; count of bases not matched to a gene: 6. The CDR3 totals 16 residues. Germline V lookup: CDR1 DFQATT, CDR2 SNEGSKA (reference sequence). The sequence came from a male donor with ankylosing spondylitis. This chain links TRBV20-1 with TRBJ2-1; 10 nucleotides line up with TRBD2. Sequenced input: blood, either unsorted or a sorted T cell fraction (not recorded which). CDR3 DNA: TGCAGTGCTAGAGATGTACTAGCGGGGAGATACAATGAGCAGTTCTTC. Residues: CSARDVLAGRYNEQFF.